This T cell receptor beta chain was sequenced for a study of blood T cell repertoires in COVID-19. Across the whole study: From T cells, B-cell-depleted T cells, or PBMCs came the material, which was cDNA or gDNA.

This clone was counted between two and nine times. Repertoires were generated with immunoSEQ multiplex PCR, while TCRdb's copy carries only in-frame clones and drops some. This sample has about 200,000 clones, with approximately 80% found just once. The CDR3 length is 15 residues. The V gene's germline CDR1 is MRHNA and CDR2 SNTAGT. Unmatched junction bases numbered 4, after V lost 3 bases and J lost 4 bases. The sample was peripheral blood. This chain connects TRBV6-4 to TRBJ1-1; 11 bases are shared with TRBD1. This receptor was obtained from a man in his forties or fifties with acute or convalescent COVID-19. The CDR3 region is CASSDSGTGGTEAFF. CDR3 coding DNA: TGTGCCAGCAGTGATTCCGGGACAGGGGGCACTGAAGCTTTCTTT.